These T cell receptor beta chains were read from a single sample in a study of vaccination effects on CD4 cells after COVID-19. Generated by immunoSEQ multiplex PCR, the TCRdb table keeps only in-frame clones and is missing some. Found here are around 11,000 clones, less than 80% of them singletons; the top ten hold less than 25%. No antigens are known for them. Here the sequenced sample was CD4+ T cells from PBMCs cultured with HCoV-229E spike peptides, taken before COVID-19 vaccination. Source of these receptors: a human donor who received a COVID-19 vaccine. Each CDR3 is given without its conserved first and last residue.

J: TRBJ1-2; V: TRBV5-4; CDR3: ASSLPRDSLNYGYT
J: TRBJ1-1; V: TRBV10-3; CDR3: AISEDTLMNTEAF
J: TRBJ2-3; V: TRBV9; CDR3: ASSPSPGDAPDTQY
J: TRBJ1-1; V: TRBV11-3; CDR3: ASSRGQKGSSEAF
J: TRBJ2-7; V: TRBV15; CDR3: ATSRDAGLRY
J: TRBJ1-5; V: TRBV18; CDR3: ASSPASSNQPQH
J: TRBJ1-2; V: TRBV2; CDR3: ASSGLSDRLLHDFLNYGYT
J: TRBJ1-5; V: TRBV7-6; CDR3: ASSRPLYSNQPQH
J: TRBJ1-6; V: TRBV11-2; CDR3: ASSSGTRNSPLH
J: TRBJ1-3; V: TRBV9; CDR3: ASSVGYGYTGNTIY
J: TRBJ2-7; V: TRBV7-8; CDR3: ASSLGRRGGAFPFSYEQY
J: TRBJ2-7; V: TRBV2; CDR3: ASSWDGAYEQY
J: TRBJ1-2; V: TRBV20-1; CDR3: SARTDYGYT
J: TRBJ1-3; V: TRBV19; CDR3: ASTRDSGNTIY
J: TRBJ1-5; V: TRBV28; CDR3: ASSSIRNRASNQPQH
J: TRBJ2-1; V: TRBV7-9; CDR3: ASSKTFRTSVYNEQF